A selection of T cell receptor beta chains follows, all from one sample in a study of blood T cell repertoires in COVID-19. TCRdb's table, derived via immunoSEQ multiplex PCR, lists solely in-frame clones and lacks some. The repertoire includes fewer than 350,000 clones, around nine tenths of them detected once, and under 7% sits in the top ten. Material: PBMCs or T cells enriched from blood (not recorded which). The receptors derive from a woman between 40 and 55 years old who had recovered from COVID-19. Each CDR3 is given with its conserved first and last residue. A D gene is named only where the DNA matches it firmly. Size is stated for part of the rows, as once, few or many counts, or as a class when the clone is expanded.

J: TRBJ2-1; D: .; V: TRBV5-1; size: .; DNA: TGCGCCAGCAGCTTGGTACAGGGAGGGGCTGAGCAGTTCTTC; CDR3: CASSLVQGGAEQFF
J: TRBJ2-1; D: .; V: TRBV11-2; size: .; DNA: TGTGCCAGCAGCCAACAGACGGCCGTCGAGCAGTTCTTC; CDR3: CASSQQTAVEQFF
J: TRBJ1-4; D: TRBD1; V: TRBV7-8; size: .; DNA: TGTGCCAGCAGGGACCGGGACAGGGGTGAAAAACTGTTTTTT; CDR3: CASRDRDRGEKLFF
J: TRBJ1-1; D: .; V: TRBV28; size: once; DNA: TGTGCCAGCCGCCCTGCCGGGGGTGGCACTGAAGCTTTCTTT; CDR3: CASRPAGGGTEAFF
J: TRBJ1-6; D: TRBD1; V: TRBV5-1; size: .; DNA: TGCGCCAGCCGACAGGGGCGCAATTCACCCCTCCACTTT; CDR3: CASRQGRNSPLHF
J: TRBJ2-7; D: TRBD1; V: TRBV28; size: .; DNA: TGTGCCAGCAGTTTAGGACAGGGGGCCTACGAGCAGTACTTC; CDR3: CASSLGQGAYEQYF
J: TRBJ1-1; D: .; V: TRBV5-1; size: .; DNA: TGCGCCAGCAGCTTGGCGGAGAATGGAGCTGAAGCTTTCTTT; CDR3: CASSLAENGAEAFF
J: TRBJ1-1; D: .; V: TRBV5-1; size: .; DNA: TGCGCCAGCAGCCGTGGAGGACTGACTGAAGCTTTCTTT; CDR3: CASSRGGLTEAFF
J: TRBJ2-3; D: .; V: TRBV19; size: .; DNA: TGTGCCAGTAGTATAGTGACTAGCACAGATACGCAGTATTTT; CDR3: CASSIVTSTDTQYF
J: TRBJ1-5; D: .; V: TRBV27; size: .; DNA: TGTGCCAGCAGTTTATTAGGCCCAGGGCCCCAGCATTTT; CDR3: CASSLLGPGPQHF
J: TRBJ1-1; D: .; V: TRBV18; size: .; DNA: TGTGCCAGCTCACCTCAGGGGTGGGAAGCTTTCTTT; CDR3: CASSPQGWEAFF
J: TRBJ1-5; D: .; V: TRBV6-4; size: .; DNA: TGTGCCAGCAGTGCCCCGGAGGCAGCTAGCGCGGAAAATCAGCCCCAGCATTTT; CDR3: CASSAPEAASAENQPQHF
J: TRBJ1-1; D: .; V: TRBV6-2/TRBV6-3; size: .; DNA: TGTGCCAGCAGTCACGAAAGCGGGGGTCTCTTCACTGAAGCTTTCTTT; CDR3: CASSHESGGLFTEAFF
J: TRBJ2-6; D: TRBD2; V: TRBV6-2/TRBV6-3; size: .; DNA: TGTGCCAGCAGTACCCCGACTAGCGGGAGGGCTGGGGCCAACGTCCTGACTTTC; CDR3: CASSTPTSGRAGANVLTF
J: TRBJ1-6; D: TRBD1; V: TRBV19; size: .; DNA: TGTGCCAGTAGTATTTCGGCCAGGGGGAGTAATTCACCCCTCCACTTT; CDR3: CASSISARGSNSPLHF
J: TRBJ1-1; D: .; V: TRBV6-5; size: .; DNA: TGTGCCAGCAGTAATTACGGGAGCACTGAAGCTTTCTTT; CDR3: CASSNYGSTEAFF
J: TRBJ2-7; D: .; V: TRBV27; size: few; DNA: TGTGCCAGCAGTTTTCTGTCGGGGACAAGCGAGCAGTACTTC; CDR3: CASSFLSGTSEQYF
J: TRBJ2-3; D: TRBD2; V: TRBV28; size: .; DNA: TGTGCCAGCAGTATACTAGCGGGGGTTCAGGGGACGCAGTATTTT; CDR3: CASSILAGVQGTQYF
J: TRBJ2-7; D: .; V: TRBV12-3/TRBV12-4; size: .; DNA: TGTGCCAGCAGCCTCAGGGGTAGCGAGCAGTACTTC; CDR3: CASSLRGSEQYF
J: TRBJ2-1; D: TRBD1; V: TRBV5-1; size: once; DNA: TGCGCCAGCAGCTATTTGGAGGGCAGGGGGCGGAATGAGCAGTTCTTC; CDR3: CASSYLEGRGRNEQFF
J: TRBJ2-1; D: .; V: TRBV11-2; size: .; DNA: TGTGCCAGCAACTATTTCGGCGGGATTGATGAGCAGTTCTTC; CDR3: CASNYFGGIDEQFF